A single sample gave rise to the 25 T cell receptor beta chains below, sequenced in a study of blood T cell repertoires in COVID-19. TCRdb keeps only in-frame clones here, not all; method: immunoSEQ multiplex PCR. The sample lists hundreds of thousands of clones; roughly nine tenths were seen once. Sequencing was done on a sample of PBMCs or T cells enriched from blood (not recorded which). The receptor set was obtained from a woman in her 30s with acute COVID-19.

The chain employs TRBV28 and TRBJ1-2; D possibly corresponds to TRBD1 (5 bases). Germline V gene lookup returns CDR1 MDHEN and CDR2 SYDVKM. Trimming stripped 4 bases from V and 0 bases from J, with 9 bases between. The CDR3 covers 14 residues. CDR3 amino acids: CASSSGGTNYGYTF. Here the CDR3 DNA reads TGTGCCAGCAGTTCGGGGGGGACTAACTATGGCTACACCTTC.

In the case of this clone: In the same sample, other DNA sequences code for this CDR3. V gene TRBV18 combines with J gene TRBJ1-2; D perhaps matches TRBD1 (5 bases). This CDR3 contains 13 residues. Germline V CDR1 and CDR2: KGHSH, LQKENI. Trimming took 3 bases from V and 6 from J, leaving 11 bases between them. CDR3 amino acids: CASSPRTGDGYTF. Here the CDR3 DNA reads TGTGCCAGCTCACCTAGAACGGGGGATGGCTACACCTTC.

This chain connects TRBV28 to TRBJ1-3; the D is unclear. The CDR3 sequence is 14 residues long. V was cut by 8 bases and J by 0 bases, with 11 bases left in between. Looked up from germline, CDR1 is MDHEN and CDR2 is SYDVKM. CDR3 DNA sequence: TGTGCCAGCGAGTTTCCCGGCTCTGGAAACACCATATATTTT. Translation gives CASEFPGSGNTIYF.

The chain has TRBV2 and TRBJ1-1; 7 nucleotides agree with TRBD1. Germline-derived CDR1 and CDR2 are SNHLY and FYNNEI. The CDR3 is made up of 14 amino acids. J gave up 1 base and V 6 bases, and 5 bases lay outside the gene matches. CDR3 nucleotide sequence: TGTGCCAGCAGAAAGGGGGCATCGAACACTGAAGCTTTCTTT. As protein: CASRKGASNTEAFF.

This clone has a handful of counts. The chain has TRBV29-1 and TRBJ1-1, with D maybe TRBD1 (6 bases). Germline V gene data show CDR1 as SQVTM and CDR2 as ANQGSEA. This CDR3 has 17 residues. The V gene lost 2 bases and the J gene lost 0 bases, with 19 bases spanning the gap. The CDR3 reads CSVERLMGQPLNTEAFF. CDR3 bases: TGCAGCGTTGAAAGGTTGATGGGACAACCCTTGAACACTGAAGCTTTCTTT.

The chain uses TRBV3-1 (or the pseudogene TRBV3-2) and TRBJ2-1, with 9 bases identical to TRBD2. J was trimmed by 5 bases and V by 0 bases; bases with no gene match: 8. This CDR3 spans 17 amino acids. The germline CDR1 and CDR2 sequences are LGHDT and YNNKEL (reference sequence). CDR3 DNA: TGTGCCAGCAGCCAAGACGTAGCGGGAGTCCCTAACAATGAGCAGTTCTTC. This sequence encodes CASSQDVAGVPNNEQFF.

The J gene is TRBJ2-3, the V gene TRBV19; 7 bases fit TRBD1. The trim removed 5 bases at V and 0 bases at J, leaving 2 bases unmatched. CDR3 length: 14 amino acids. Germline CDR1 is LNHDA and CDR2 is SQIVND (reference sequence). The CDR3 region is CASSDRASTDTQYF. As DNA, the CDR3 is TGTGCCAGTAGTGACAGGGCGAGCACAGATACGCAGTATTTT. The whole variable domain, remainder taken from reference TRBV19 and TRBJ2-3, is DGGITQSPKYLFRKEGQNVTLSCEQNLNHDAMYWYRQDPGQGLRLIYYSQIVNDFQKGDIAEGYSVSREKKESFPLTVTSAQKNPTAFYLCASSDRASTDTQYFGPGTRLTVL.

CDR3 DNA: TGTGCCAGCAGGACCGGGACTAACAATTCACCCCTCCACTTT. This encodes CASRTGTNNSPLHF. This sequence joins TRBV28 and TRBJ1-6, with TRBD1 as a possible D gene (5 bases). The CDR3 is made up of 14 amino acids. Germline V CDR1 and CDR2: MDHEN, SYDVKM. The ends were cut back, 6 bases at V and 7 bases at J, with 13 bases in the middle.

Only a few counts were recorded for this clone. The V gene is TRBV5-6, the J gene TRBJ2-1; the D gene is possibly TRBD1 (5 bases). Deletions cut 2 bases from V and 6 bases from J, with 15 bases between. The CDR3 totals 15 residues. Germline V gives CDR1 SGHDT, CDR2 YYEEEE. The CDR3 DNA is TGTGCCAGCAGCTTAGGTTTAGGGGTTGCCAATGAGCAGTTCTTC. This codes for CASSLGLGVANEQFF.

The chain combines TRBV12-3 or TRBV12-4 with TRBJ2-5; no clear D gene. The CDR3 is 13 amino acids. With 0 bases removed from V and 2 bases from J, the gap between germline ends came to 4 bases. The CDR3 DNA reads TGTGCCAGCAGTTTAGCCCCACAAGAGACCCAGTACTTC. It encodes CASSLAPQETQYF.

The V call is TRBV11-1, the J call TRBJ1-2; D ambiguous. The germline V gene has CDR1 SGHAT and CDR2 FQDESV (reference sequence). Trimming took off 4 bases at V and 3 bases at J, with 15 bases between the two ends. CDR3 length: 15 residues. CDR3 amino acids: CASSWDKRADYGYTF. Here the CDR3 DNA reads TGTGCCAGCAGCTGGGATAAGAGAGCGGACTATGGCTACACCTTC.

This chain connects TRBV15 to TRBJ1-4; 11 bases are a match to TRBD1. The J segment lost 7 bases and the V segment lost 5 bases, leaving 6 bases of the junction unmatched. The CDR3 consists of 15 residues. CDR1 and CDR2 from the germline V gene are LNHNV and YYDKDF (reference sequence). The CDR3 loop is CATSGRTGGGEKLFF. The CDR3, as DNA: TGTGCCACCAGCGGAAGGACAGGGGGCGGTGAAAAACTGTTTTTT.

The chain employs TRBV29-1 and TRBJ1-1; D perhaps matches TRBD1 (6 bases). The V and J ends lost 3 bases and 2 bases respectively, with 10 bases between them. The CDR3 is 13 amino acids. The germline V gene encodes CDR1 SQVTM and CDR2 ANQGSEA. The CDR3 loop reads CSVDRGRNTEAFF. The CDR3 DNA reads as TGCAGCGTTGACAGGGGCCGAAACACTGAAGCTTTCTTT.

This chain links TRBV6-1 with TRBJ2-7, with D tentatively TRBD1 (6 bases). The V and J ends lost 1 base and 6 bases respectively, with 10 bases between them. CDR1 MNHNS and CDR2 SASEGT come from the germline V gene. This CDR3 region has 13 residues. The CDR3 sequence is CASSEGGRLEQYF. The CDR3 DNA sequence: TGTGCCAGCAGTGAAGGGGGGCGTCTCGAGCAGTACTTC.

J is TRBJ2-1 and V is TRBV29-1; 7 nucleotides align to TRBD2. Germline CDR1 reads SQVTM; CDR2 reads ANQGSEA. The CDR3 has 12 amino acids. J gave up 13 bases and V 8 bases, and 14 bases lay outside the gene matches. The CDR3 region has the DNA TGCAGCACCGCTACCGGGGGAGGGCAACAGTTCTTC. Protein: CSTATGGGQQFF.

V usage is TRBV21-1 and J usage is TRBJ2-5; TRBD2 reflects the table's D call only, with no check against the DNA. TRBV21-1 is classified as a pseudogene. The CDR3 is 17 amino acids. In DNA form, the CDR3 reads TGTGCCAGCAGTGAACCTGGACTAGCGGGAGGCGGGGAGACCCAGTACTTC. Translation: CASSEPGLAGGGETQYF.

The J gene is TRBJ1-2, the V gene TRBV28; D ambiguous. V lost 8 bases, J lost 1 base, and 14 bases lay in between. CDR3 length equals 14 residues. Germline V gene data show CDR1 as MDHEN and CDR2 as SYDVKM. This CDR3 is CASRSGGDNYGYTF. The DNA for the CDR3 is TGTGCCAGCCGATCTGGTGGAGATAACTATGGCTACACCTTC.

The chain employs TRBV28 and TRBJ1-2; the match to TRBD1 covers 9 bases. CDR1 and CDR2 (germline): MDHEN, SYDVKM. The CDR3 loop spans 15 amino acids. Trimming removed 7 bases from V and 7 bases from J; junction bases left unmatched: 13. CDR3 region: CASNLSQGASGGYTF. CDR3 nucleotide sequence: TGTGCCAGCAACCTTTCACAGGGGGCTTCGGGTGGCTACACCTTC.

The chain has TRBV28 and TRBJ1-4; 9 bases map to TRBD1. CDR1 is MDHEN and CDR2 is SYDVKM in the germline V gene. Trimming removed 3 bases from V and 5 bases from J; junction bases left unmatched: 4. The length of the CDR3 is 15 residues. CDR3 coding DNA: TGTGCCAGCAGTTTCCCCGGGACAGGGAATGAAAAACTGTTTTTT. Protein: CASSFPGTGNEKLFF.

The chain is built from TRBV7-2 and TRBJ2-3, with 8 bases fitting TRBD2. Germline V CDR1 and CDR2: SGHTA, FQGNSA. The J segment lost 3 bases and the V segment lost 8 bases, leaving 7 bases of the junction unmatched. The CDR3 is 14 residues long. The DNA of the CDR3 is TGTGCCAGCCGAGGAAGCGGGAGTACAGATACGCAGTATTTT. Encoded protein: CASRGSGSTDTQYF.

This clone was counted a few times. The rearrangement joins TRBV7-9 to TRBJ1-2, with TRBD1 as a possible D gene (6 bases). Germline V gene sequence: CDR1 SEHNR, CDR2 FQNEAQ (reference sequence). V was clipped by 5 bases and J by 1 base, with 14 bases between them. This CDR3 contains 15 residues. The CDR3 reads CASSVNRVGNYGYTF. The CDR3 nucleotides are TGTGCCAGCAGCGTCAACAGGGTCGGTAACTATGGCTACACCTTC.

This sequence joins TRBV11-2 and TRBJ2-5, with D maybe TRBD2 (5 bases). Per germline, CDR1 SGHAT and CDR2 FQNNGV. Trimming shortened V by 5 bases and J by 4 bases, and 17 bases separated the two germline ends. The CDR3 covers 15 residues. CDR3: CASSPRVMVRETQYF. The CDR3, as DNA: TGTGCCAGCAGCCCGCGGGTGATGGTCCGAGAGACCCAGTACTTC.

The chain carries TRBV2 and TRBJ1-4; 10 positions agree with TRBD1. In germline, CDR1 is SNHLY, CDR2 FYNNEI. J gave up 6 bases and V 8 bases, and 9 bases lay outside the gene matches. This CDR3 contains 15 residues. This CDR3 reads CASGRDRGKDEKLFF. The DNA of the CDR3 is TGTGCCAGCGGAAGGGACAGGGGTAAAGATGAAAAACTGTTTTTT.

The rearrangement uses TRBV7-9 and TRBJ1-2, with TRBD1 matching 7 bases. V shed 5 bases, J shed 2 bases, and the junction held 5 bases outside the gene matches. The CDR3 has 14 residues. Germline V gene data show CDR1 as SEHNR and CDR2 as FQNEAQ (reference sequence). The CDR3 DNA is TGTGCCAGCAGCACGGGACAGAACAACTATGGCTACACCTTC. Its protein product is CASSTGQNNYGYTF.

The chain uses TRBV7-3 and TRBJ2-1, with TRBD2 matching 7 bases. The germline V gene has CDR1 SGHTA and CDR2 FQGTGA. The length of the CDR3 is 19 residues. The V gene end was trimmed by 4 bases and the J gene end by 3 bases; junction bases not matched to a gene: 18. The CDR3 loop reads CASSSDLYKQRDGYNEQFF. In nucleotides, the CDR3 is TGTGCCAGCAGCTCAGACCTATACAAACAGCGGGATGGCTACAATGAGCAGTTCTTC.